This T cell receptor (beta chain) came from a study of blood T cell repertoires in COVID-19. Overall study: Sites across the United States, Italy and Spain contributed samples from acute and convalescent COVID-19. The analysed material was cDNA or gDNA that came from T cells, B-cell-depleted T cells, or PBMCs.

Original processing methods: Reference gene primer amplification in the assay estimated nucleated cell counts. Assay used: immunoSEQ multiplex PCR; TCRdb lists only in-frame clones, some missing. That table is the source of V, J and clone size, and D and trimming were worked out from the DNA. The sample holds fewer than 180,000 clones, about 86% seen once. Trimming took off 7 bases at V and 1 base at J, with 14 bases between the two ends. Germline V gene lookup returns CDR1 MDHEN and CDR2 SYDVKM. The CDR3 has 15 residues. What was sequenced was peripheral blood. This TCR was recovered from a man between 65 and 85 years old with acute or convalescent COVID-19. V is TRBV28 and J is TRBJ1-5, with a weak D call TRBD1 (5 bases). The CDR3 here is CASNLRGGSNQPQHF. The CDR3, as DNA: TGTGCCAGCAACCTCCGGGGGGGGAGCAATCAGCCCCAGCATTTT.